These T cell receptor beta chains were read from a single sample in a study of T cell responses to AZD1222 COVID-19 vaccine. The protocol was immunoSEQ multiplex PCR, while the TCRdb copy is restricted to in-frame clones and leaves out a portion. Counted here are roughly 180,000 clones, just over 90% occurring once; the ten biggest clones make up less than 2%. The sequences come from peripheral blood, collected 28 days after the second AZD1222 dose. These receptor sequences come from an adult who received the AZD1222 COVID-19 vaccine. CDR3s include the opening cysteine and the closing phenylalanine or tryptophan.

j_call v_call cdr3_aa
TRBJ1-2 TRBV7-2 CASTLGSQGTQGYTF
TRBJ1-5 TRBV4-1 CASSQDVGYTQPQHF
TRBJ2-7 TRBV19 CASSPRGSGGFYEQYF
TRBJ2-1 TRBV15 CATSREGLAGDGEQFF
TRBJ1-2 TRBV6-2/TRBV6-3 CASSPQGANYGYTF
TRBJ1-4 TRBV27 CASSPSRVNEKLFF
TRBJ1-2 TRBV7-8 CASSLLRGAPGYTF
TRBJ2-5 TRBV12-5 CASAPRRELLQETQYF
TRBJ2-7 TRBV27 CASGLTSYEQYF
TRBJ1-1 TRBV6-1 CASSEVPNTEAFF
TRBJ1-6 TRBV5-1 CASSADSTNSPLHF
TRBJ1-2 TRBV5-4 CASSLGGGRIYGYTF
TRBJ1-2 TRBV18 CASSPAQGRISYGYTF